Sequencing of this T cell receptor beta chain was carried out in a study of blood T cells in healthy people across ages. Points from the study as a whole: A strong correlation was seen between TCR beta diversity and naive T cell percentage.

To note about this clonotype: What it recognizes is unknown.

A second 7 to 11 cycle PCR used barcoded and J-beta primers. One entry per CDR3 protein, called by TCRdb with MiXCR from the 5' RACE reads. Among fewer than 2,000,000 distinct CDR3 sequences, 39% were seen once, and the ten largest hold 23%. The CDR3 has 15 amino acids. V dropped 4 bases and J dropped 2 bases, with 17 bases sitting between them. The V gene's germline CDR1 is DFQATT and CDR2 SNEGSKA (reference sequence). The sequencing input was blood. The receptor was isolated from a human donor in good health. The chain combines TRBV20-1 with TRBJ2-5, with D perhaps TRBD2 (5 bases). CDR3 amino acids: CSATATSGMQETQYF. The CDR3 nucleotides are TGCAGTGCTACAGCCACTAGTGGGATGCAAGAGACCCAGTACTTC.